One and the same sample provided the 17 T cell receptor beta chains below, sequenced in a study of blood T cell repertoires in COVID-19. This table comes from immunoSEQ multiplex PCR, and its TCRdb copy is limited to in-frame clones, with some not included. The data contain more than 300,000 clones, 85% to 95% of them seen just once; the ten biggest clones take up roughly 3.9%. The sample taken for sequencing was PBMCs or T cells enriched from blood (not recorded which). These receptors were taken from a woman younger than 45 who had been exposed to COVID-19.

The chain uses TRBV4-1 and TRBJ1-2, with TRBD1 as a possible D gene (5 bases). V dropped 2 bases and J dropped 4 bases, with 26 bases sitting between them. In germline, CDR1 is MGHRA, CDR2 YSYEKL. CDR3 length: 19 residues. CDR3 region: CASSQRSSGSRTIAYGYTF. The CDR3 nucleotides are TGCGCCAGCAGCCAACGAAGTTCAGGCTCGAGGACAATTGCCTATGGCTACACCTTC.

V usage is TRBV6-2 or TRBV6-3 and J usage is TRBJ1-1; the match to TRBD1 covers 8 bases. The CDR3 has 16 residues. J lost 5 bases, V lost 2 bases, and 10 bases had no gene match. The germline V gene encodes CDR1 MNHEY and CDR2 SVGEGT. The DNA for the CDR3 is TGTGCCAGCAGTTACACAGGGGGGACCTTACGAACTGAAGCTTTCTTT. This gives the protein CASSYTGGTLRTEAFF.

This chain uses TRBV5-6 with TRBJ2-7, with TRBD1 matching 8 bases. The V segment lost 2 bases and the J segment 2 bases; nucleotides outside the gene matches: 6. Germline values: CDR1 SGHDT, CDR2 YYEEEE. This CDR3 spans 15 amino acids. The CDR3 bases are TGTGCCAGCAGCTTCGGGACAGGAACTACCTACGAGCAGTACTTC. Encoded protein: CASSFGTGTTYEQYF.

This chain links TRBV7-8 with TRBJ2-2, with 9 bases fitting TRBD1. V gave up 8 bases and J gave up 4 bases; unmatched junction bases: 5. The V gene's germline CDR1 is SGHVS and CDR2 FQNEAQ. The CDR3 loop spans 14 amino acids. The CDR3, as DNA: TGTGCCAGCTCAACACAGGGGGCCACCGGGGAGCTGTTTTTT. Translation: CASSTQGATGELFF. Combining the CDR3 with reference TRBV7-8 and TRBJ2-2 gives the whole variable domain GAGVSQSPRYKVAKRGQDVALRCDPISGHVSLFWYQQALGQGPEFLTYFQNEAQLDKSGLPSDRFFAERPEGSVSTLKIQRTQQEDSAVYLCASSTQGATGELFFGEGSRLTVL.

This clone was picked up one time. The chain links TRBV2 to TRBJ2-7; D is uncertain. Germline V gene data show CDR1 as SNHLY and CDR2 as FYNNEI. CDR3 length equals 11 residues. With 6 bases removed from V and 5 bases from J, the gap between germline ends came to 8 bases. CDR3 coding DNA: TGTGCCAGCAGCGTTTTCGACGAGCAGTACTTC. This codes for CASSVFDEQYF.

The gene calls are TRBV7-2 and TRBJ1-2; no clear D. Germline V gene data show CDR1 as SGHTA and CDR2 as FQGNSA. This CDR3 region has 15 residues. V shed 2 bases and J shed 4 bases, with 14 bases lying between them. The CDR3 sequence is CASSLQASVPYGYTF. As DNA, the CDR3 is TGTGCCAGCAGCTTACAGGCGTCAGTACCCTATGGCTACACCTTC.

The chain joins TRBV21-1 to TRBJ2-7; TRBD2, the D gene given by the table, was not confirmed from the DNA. TRBV21-1 is recorded as a pseudogene. The CDR3 covers 11 residues. The CDR3 bases are TGTGCCAGCACGCTGGGGGGCGAGCAGTACTTC. Translating it yields CASTLGGEQYF.

This clone was seen once. The chain links TRBV6-5 to TRBJ2-1, with TRBD1 matching 11 bases. The CDR3 sequence is 15 residues long. From germline, CDR1 is MNHEY and CDR2 SVGAGI. V dropped 6 bases and J dropped 6; count of bases not matched to a gene: 7. CDR3 residues: CASRRTGGWVNEQFF. The DNA for the CDR3 is TGTGCCAGCAGGAGGACAGGGGGCTGGGTCAATGAGCAGTTCTTC.

The chain employs TRBV25-1 and TRBJ2-1, with D maybe TRBD1 (6 bases). Germline CDR1 and CDR2: MGHDK and SYGVNS. The CDR3 totals 16 residues. The V and J ends lost 3 bases and 2 bases respectively, with 14 bases between them. The CDR3 DNA reads as TGTGCCAGCAGTGACCCCCGACAGGTAACCTACAATGAGCAGTTCTTC. As protein: CASSDPRQVTYNEQFF.

V gene TRBV18 combines with J gene TRBJ1-1; D is ambiguous. Germline lookup yields CDR1 KGHSH and CDR2 LQKENI. Deletions cut 6 bases from V and 12 bases from J, with 20 bases between. The CDR3 spans 13 residues. CDR3 DNA sequence: TGTGCCAGCTCCCAACGGGAAACAGAGTGGACTTTCTTT. Its protein is CASSQRETEWTFF.

The V call is TRBV7-9, the J call TRBJ1-2; D may be TRBD1 (5 bases). Trimming took 5 bases from V and 0 from J, leaving 7 bases between them. The germline V gene has CDR1 SEHNR and CDR2 FQNEAQ (reference sequence). This CDR3 has 13 residues. CDR3 in DNA: TGTGCCAGCAGCCCGACAGCTAACTATGGCTACACCTTC. Its protein product is CASSPTANYGYTF.

This clone has just one count. This chain uses TRBV10-3 with TRBJ1-1, with TRBD1 matching over 10 bases. Trimming cost V 8 bases and J 4 bases; bases outside gene matches: 7. The germline V gene encodes CDR1 ENHRY and CDR2 SYGVKD. The CDR3 covers 14 residues. The CDR3 protein is CAIWDRGGSTEAFF. The DNA of the CDR3 is TGTGCCATCTGGGACAGGGGAGGGAGCACTGAAGCTTTCTTT.

This clone was found once. The V call is TRBV5-1, the J call TRBJ1-2; 7 bases line up with TRBD1. From germline, CDR1 is SGHRS and CDR2 YFSETQ. The V segment lost 0 bases and the J segment 3 bases; nucleotides outside the gene matches: 5. The CDR3 runs 15 residues. DNA for the CDR3: TGCGCCAGCAGCTTGGAGACAGGGAGCTACTATGGCTACACCTTC. Translating it yields CASSLETGSYYGYTF.

This sequence joins TRBV7-9 and TRBJ2-7; 8 bases fit TRBD1. Germline lookup yields CDR1 SEHNR and CDR2 FQNEAQ (reference sequence). With 7 bases clipped from V and 1 base from J, the junction kept 3 bases outside the gene matches. This CDR3 region has 13 residues. The CDR3: CASTRQGSYEQYF. DNA for the CDR3: TGTGCCAGCACTCGACAGGGGTCCTACGAGCAGTACTTC.

V gene TRBV2 combines with J gene TRBJ2-1; 10 bases map to TRBD2. Germline assignment: CDR1 SNHLY and CDR2 FYNNEI. CDR3 length: 15 residues. J gave up 7 bases and V 5 bases, and 8 bases lay outside the gene matches. The CDR3 sequence is CASSLSGGAGNEQFF. The CDR3 DNA reads as TGTGCCAGCAGTTTAAGCGGGGGGGCTGGGAATGAGCAGTTCTTC. Variable domain in full (rest from reference TRBV2 and TRBJ2-1): EPEVTQTPSHQVTQMGQEVILRCVPISNHLYFYWYRQILGQKVEFLVSFYNNEISEKSEIFDDQFSVERPDGSNFTLKIRSTKLEDSAMYFCASSLSGGAGNEQFFGPGTRLTVL.

This chain uses TRBV7-6 with TRBJ1-3, with TRBD1 as a possible D gene (6 bases). V lost 5 bases and J 0 bases, leaving 14 bases between the germline ends. Looked up from germline, CDR1 is SGHVS and CDR2 is FNYEAQ. This CDR3 spans 16 amino acids. CDR3 residues: CASSHPGESSGNTIYF. The CDR3 DNA follows: TGTGCCAGCAGCCACCCAGGGGAGAGCTCTGGAAACACCATATATTTT.

The CDR3 nucleotides are TGTGCCAGCTCCCAGGGGCAGGCCTTCCACACTGAAGCTTTCTTT. It is translated as CASSQGQAFHTEAFF. The chain is built from TRBV18 and TRBJ1-1; tentative D call: TRBD1 (6 bases). CDR3 length: 15 amino acids. Trimming pared 6 bases from V and 3 bases from J, leaving 17 bases between. Per the germline V gene, CDR1 is KGHSH and CDR2 is LQKENI.